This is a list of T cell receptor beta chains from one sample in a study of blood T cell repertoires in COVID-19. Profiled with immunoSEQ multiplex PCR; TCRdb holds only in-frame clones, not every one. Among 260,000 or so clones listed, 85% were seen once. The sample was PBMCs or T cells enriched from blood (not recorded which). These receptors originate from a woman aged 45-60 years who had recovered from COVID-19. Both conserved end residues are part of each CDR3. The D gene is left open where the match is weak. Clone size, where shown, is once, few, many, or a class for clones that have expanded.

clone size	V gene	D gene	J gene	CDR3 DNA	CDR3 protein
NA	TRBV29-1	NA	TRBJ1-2	TGCAGCGTTTTCTTCGGGGAGCGCCATGGCTACACCTTC	CSVFFGERHGYTF
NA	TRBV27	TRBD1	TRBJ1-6	TGTGCCAGCAGTACCGGGACAGGGAGCTCCTATAATTCACCCCTCCACTTT	CASSTGTGSSYNSPLHF
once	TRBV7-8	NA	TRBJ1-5	TGTGCCAGCAGCTTTCAATCATCACTGGTTTCGCAGCCCCAGCATTTT	CASSFQSSLVSQPQHF
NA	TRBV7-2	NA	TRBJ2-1	TGTGCCAGCGGGAGTAATGAGCAGTTCTTC	CASGSNEQFF
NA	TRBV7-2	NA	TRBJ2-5	TGTGCCAGCAGCTTGGACAGATTCCAAGAGACCCAGTACTTC	CASSLDRFQETQYF
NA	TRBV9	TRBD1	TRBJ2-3	TGTGCCAGCAGTAAAAGGACAGGGTCAGATACGCAGTATTTT	CASSKRTGSDTQYF
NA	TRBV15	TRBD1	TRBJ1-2	TGTGCCACCAGCCGGCCAGGGGGTTCCTATGGCTACACCTTC	CATSRPGGSYGYTF
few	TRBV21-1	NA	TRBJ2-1	TGTGCCAGCAGCGATAAGGGACTAGCGGGGGGCCTCAATGAGCAGTTCTTC	CASSDKGLAGGLNEQFF
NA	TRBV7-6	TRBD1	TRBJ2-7	TGTGCCAGCAGCTTAGTTACAGGACAGGCGTCCTACGAGCAGTACTTC	CASSLVTGQASYEQYF
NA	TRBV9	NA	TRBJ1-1	TGTGCCAGCAGCGTAGTGTCGCAGATGAACACTGAAGCTTTCTTT	CASSVVSQMNTEAFF
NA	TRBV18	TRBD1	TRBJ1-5	TGTGCCAGCTCACCGACAGGGGCACGGCAGCCCCAGCATTTT	CASSPTGARQPQHF
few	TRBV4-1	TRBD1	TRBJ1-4	TGCGCCAGCAGCCAAACCGGACAGGGGGCAACTAATGAAAAACTGTTTTTT	CASSQTGQGATNEKLFF
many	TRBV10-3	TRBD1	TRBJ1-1	TGTGCCATCAGCCAGGGGGCGCAGACTGAAGCTTTCTTT	CAISQGAQTEAFF
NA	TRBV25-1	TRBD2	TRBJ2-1	TGTGCCAGCAGTGAATATGCTAGCGGGACCAATGAGCAGTTCTTC	CASSEYASGTNEQFF
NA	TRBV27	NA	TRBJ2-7	TGTGCCAGCAGTTCGGGGTACTACGAGCAGTACTTC	CASSSGYYEQYF
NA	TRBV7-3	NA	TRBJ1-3	TGTGCCAGCAGCCCGTATCTCGGGGACACCATATATTTT	CASSPYLGDTIYF